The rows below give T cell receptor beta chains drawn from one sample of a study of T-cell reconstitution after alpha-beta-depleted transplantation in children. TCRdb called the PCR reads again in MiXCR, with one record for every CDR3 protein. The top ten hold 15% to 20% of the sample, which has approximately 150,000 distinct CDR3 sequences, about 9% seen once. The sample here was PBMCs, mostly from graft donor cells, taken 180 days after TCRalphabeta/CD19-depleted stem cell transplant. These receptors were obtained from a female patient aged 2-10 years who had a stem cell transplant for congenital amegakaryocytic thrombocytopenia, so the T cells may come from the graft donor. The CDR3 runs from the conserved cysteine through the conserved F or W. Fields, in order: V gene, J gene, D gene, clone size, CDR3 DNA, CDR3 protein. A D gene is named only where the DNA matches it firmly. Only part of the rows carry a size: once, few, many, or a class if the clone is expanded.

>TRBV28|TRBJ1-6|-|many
TGTGCCAGCAGTTTACTAGGGGAGAGTAATTCACCCCTCCACTTT
CASSLLGESNSPLHF
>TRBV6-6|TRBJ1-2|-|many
TGTGCCAGCAGGGATGAACAGGAGAACTATGGCTACACCTTC
CASRDEQENYGYTF
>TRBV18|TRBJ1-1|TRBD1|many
TGTGCCAGCTCACCACGGAGCGGACAGGGGTTCACTGAAGCTTTCTTT
CASSPRSGQGFTEAFF
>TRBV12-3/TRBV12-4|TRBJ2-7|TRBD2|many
TGTGCCAGCAGTATCCGGTTGGGTAGCGGGAGGGGATGGGAGCAGTACTTC
CASSIRLGSGRGWEQYF
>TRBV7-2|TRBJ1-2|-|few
TGTGCCAGCAGACTCCATGCTGCGGGGAACTATGGCTACACCTTC
CASRLHAAGNYGYTF
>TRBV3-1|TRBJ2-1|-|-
TGTGCCTGCAGCCTAGGACTACCCGGGGGTAATGAGCAGTTCTTC
CACSLGLPGGNEQFF
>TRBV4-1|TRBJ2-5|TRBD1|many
TGCGCCAGCAGCCCGGGGACAGGGACGCAGACCCAGTACTTC
CASSPGTGTQTQYF
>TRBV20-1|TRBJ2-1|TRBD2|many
TGCAGTGCTAGCAGGACTAGCGGGGGGAATGAGCAGTTCTTC
CSASRTSGGNEQFF
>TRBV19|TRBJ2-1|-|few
TGTGCCAGTAGTATAGATCTGCCAGGGGTCACCTACAATGAGCAGTTCTTC
CASSIDLPGVTYNEQFF
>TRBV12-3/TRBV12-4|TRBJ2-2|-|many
TGTGCCAGCAGTTTGGGCACCGGGGAGCTGTTTTTT
CASSLGTGELFF
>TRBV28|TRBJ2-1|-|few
TGTGCCAGCAGTGCTAGGGGCCGATACAATGAGCAGTTCTTC
CASSARGRYNEQFF
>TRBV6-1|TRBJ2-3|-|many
TGTGCCAGCAGCCAAGGAGTTTTGGGCACAGATACGCAGTATTTT
CASSQGVLGTDTQYF
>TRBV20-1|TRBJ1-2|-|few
TGCAGTGCCCTGGGGGAATTGGACTATGGCTACACCTTC
CSALGELDYGYTF
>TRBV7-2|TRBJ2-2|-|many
TGTGCCAGCAGCTTAGTTCTAGCGACCACCGGGGAGCTGTTTTTT
CASSLVLATTGELFF
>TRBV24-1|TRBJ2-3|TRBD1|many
TGTGCCACCAGCTCCGGGACAGGGGTAGATACGCAGTATTTT
CATSSGTGVDTQYF
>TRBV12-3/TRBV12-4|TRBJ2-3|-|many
TGTGCCAGCAGTTTAGTGGCAGGGCAAGCAGATACGCAGTATTTT
CASSLVAGQADTQYF
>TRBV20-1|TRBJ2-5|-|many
TGCAGTGCTAGAGATGGGAGGAGGAAGAAGACCCAGTACTTC
CSARDGRRKKTQYF
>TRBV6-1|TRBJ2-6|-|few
TGTGCCACCCGACGCACAGGCAACTCTGGGGCCAACGTCCTGACTTTC
CATRRTGNSGANVLTF
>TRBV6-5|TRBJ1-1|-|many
TGTGCCAGTCGCGGCGTCGTGGGTACTGAAGCTTTCTTT
CASRGVVGTEAFF
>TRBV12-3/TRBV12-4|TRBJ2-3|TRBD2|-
TGTGCCAGCAGTCGTACTAGCGGCCAACCCTCTACGCAGTATTTT
CASSRTSGQPSTQYF
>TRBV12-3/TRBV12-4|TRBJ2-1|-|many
TGTGCCAGCATAAGCAGCTACAATGAGCAGTTCTTC
CASISSYNEQFF
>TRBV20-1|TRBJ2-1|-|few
TGCAGTGCTTCGGACGGCTGGAGTGAGCAGTTCTTC
CSASDGWSEQFF
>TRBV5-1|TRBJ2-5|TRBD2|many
TGCGCCAGCAGCTTGGCCAGTCTAGCGGACCAAGAGACCCAGTACTTC
CASSLASLADQETQYF
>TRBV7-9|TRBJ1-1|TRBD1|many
TGTGCCAGCAGCTTTGGGACAGTGAACACTGAAGCTTTCTTT
CASSFGTVNTEAFF
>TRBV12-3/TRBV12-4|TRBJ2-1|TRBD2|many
TGTGCCAGCAGTTTAACGGGAGGGCCTGGTGAGCAGTTCTTC
CASSLTGGPGEQFF
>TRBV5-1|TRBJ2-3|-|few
TGCGCCAGCAGCTCGAGTGGCGCCCCGGATACGCAGTATTTT
CASSSSGAPDTQYF
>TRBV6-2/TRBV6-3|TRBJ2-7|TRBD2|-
TGTGCCAGCAGTCGGACTAGCGGGAGTTACGAGTCGGGCTGGGACTTC
CASSRTSGSYESGWDF
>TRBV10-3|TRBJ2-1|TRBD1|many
TGTGCCATCGGAGGGGGACAGGGGAAGAGTGAGCAGTTCTTC
CAIGGGQGKSEQFF
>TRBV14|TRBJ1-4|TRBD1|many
TGTGCCAGCAGCCCGGACAGGGGGAATGAAAAACTGTTTTTT
CASSPDRGNEKLFF
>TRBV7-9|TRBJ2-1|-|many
TGTGCCAGCAGCTTGGACGGAAACAATGAGCAGTTCTTC
CASSLDGNNEQFF
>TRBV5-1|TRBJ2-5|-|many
TGCGCCAGCAGTGTTTCTAGTTATGAGACCCAGTACTTC
CASSVSSYETQYF
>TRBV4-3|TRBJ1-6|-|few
TGCGCCAGCAGCCAAGTGGGGAGGGGGTCACCCCTCCACTTT
CASSQVGRGSPLHF
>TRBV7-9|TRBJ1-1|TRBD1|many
TGTGCCAGCAGCCCGCAGCACAGGGGAAACACTGAAGCTTTCTTT
CASSPQHRGNTEAFF
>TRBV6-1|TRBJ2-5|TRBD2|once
TGTGCCAGCAAGGCGGGAGGGCCACGGGAGACCCAGTACTTC
CASKAGGPRETQYF
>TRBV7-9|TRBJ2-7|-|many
TGTGCCAGCAGCGAACCCGGGAGCTACGAGCAGTACTTC
CASSEPGSYEQYF
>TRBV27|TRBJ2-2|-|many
TGTGCCAGCAGTTTCCGGGTCACACCCGGGGAGCTGTTTTTT
CASSFRVTPGELFF
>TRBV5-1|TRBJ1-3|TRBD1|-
TGCGCCAGCAGTACAGGGGACGGAAACACCATATATTTT
CASSTGDGNTIYF
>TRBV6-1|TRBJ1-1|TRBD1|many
TGTGCCAGCAGCCGAAGACAGGGGAGGGCCACTGAAGCTTTCTTT
CASSRRQGRATEAFF
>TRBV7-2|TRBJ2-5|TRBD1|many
TGTGCCAGCAGCCCGGGACAGGGAAGGGAGACCCAGTACTTC
CASSPGQGRETQYF
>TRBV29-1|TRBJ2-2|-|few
TGCAGCGTACACAAGCGGCCGAACACCGGGGAGCTGTTTTTT
CSVHKRPNTGELFF
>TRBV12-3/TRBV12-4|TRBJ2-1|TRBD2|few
TGTGCCAGCACCGAAACGGCAGGGACTAGGGATGAGCAGTTCTTC
CASTETAGTRDEQFF
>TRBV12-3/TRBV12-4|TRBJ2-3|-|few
TGTGCCAGCAGTTTACTGGTGAGCACAGATACGCAGTATTTT
CASSLLVSTDTQYF
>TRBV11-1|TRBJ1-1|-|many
TGTGCCAGCAGCTTAGGTTACAGCAACACTGAAGCTTTCTTT
CASSLGYSNTEAFF
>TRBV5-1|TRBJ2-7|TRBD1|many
TGCGCCAGCAGCTTGGCCGGGACAGGCCCCTTGTTCGGCTCCTACGAGCAGTACTTC
CASSLAGTGPLFGSYEQYF
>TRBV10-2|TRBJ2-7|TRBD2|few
TGCGCCACCAAGGGCGGGGGGTTCTACGAGCAGTACTTC
CATKGGGFYEQYF
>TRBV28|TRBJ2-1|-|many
TGTGCCAGCAGGACTCCGGGACCTAGCTCCTACAATGAGCAGTTCTTC
CASRTPGPSSYNEQFF
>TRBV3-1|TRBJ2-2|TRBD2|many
TGTGCCAGCAGCCAAGATTTCGGGAGGGTTAACACCGGGGAGCTGTTTTTT
CASSQDFGRVNTGELFF
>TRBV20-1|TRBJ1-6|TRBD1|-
TGCAGTGCTAGTAACCGGGACAGGGAGTATATGAGTCAGAATTCACCCATCCACTTT
CSASNRDREYMSQNSPIHF
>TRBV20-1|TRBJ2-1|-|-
TGCAGTGGGACGGGGAATTACAATGAGCAGTTCTTC
CSGTGNYNEQFF
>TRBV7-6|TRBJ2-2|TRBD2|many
TGTGCCAGCAGCTTAGCACTAGCGGCCCTAACCGGGGAGCTGTTTTTT
CASSLALAALTGELFF
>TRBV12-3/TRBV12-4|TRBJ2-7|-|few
TGTGCCAGCAGTCCCCAATTTGTAGGCAGGGAAATCTCCTACGAGCAGTACTTC
CASSPQFVGREISYEQYF